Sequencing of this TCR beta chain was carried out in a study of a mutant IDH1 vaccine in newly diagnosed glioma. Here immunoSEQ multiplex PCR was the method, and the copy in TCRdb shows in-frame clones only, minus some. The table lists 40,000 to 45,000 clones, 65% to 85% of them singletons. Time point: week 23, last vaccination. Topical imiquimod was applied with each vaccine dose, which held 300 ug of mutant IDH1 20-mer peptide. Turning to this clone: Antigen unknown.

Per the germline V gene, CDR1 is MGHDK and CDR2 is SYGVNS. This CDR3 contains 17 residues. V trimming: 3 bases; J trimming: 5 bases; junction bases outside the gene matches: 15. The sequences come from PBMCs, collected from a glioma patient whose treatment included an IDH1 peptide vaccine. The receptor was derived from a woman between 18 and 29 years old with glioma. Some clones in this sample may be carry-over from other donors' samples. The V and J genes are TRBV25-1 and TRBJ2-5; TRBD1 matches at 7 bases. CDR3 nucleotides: TGTGCCAGCAGTGATCCCAGCCGGGGACAGAGGGCCGAGACCCAGTACTTC. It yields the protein CASSDPSRGQRAETQYF.